The 2 T cell receptor beta chains below all came from one sample that was sequenced in a study of blood T cell repertoires in COVID-19. The assay was immunoSEQ multiplex PCR, and TCRdb's table has in-frame clones only and misses some. Found here are just under 350,000 clones, 80% to 90% of them singletons; the top ten hold 6% to 7%. The specimen sequenced was peripheral blood. These receptors came from a woman between 50 and 59 years old with COVID-19, enrolled during active disease.

The chain uses TRBV6-2 or TRBV6-3 and TRBJ1-2; no definite D call. CDR3 length: 12 residues. The germline V and J ends were trimmed by 0 bases and 10 bases, with 9 bases remaining between them. From germline, CDR1 is MNHEY and CDR2 SVGEGT. CDR3 residues: CASSYSSWAYTF. The CDR3 DNA reads as TGTGCCAGCAGTTACTCTTCCTGGGCCTACACCTTC.

This clone was picked up a small number of times. The chain combines TRBV5-4 with TRBJ2-2; 12 bases align to TRBD1. V was pared by 4 bases and J by 3 bases, with 1 base of the junction left unmatched. This CDR3 spans 15 amino acids. CDR1 and CDR2 from the germline V gene are SGHNT and YYREEE (reference sequence). The CDR3 DNA sequence: TGTGCCAGCAGCCGGGACAGGGGGCACACCGGGGAGCTGTTTTTT. As protein: CASSRDRGHTGELFF.